These 12 T cell receptor beta chains share one sample of origin, sequenced in a study of T cell clonality in common variable immunodeficiency. TCRdb keeps only in-frame clones here, not all; method: immunoSEQ multiplex PCR. The sample yields over 35,000 clones, without any singletons. The sample comprised peripheral blood mononuclear cells. These receptors originate from a person between 18 and 75 years old in good health.

This clone was detected ten times or more. The sequenced fragment ends 3 residues before the CDR3 boundary, so the rest is inferred from the germline J gene. The chain has TRBV5-6 and TRBJ1-2; 8 bases line up with TRBD1. V dropped 4 bases and J dropped 4; count of bases not matched to a gene: 6. Germline CDR1 is SGHDT and CDR2 is YYEEEE. The CDR3 is made up of 14 amino acids. The sequenced CDR3 bases are TGTGCCAGCAGCCCATCAGGGGGCGGCTATGGC. Its translation is CASSPSGGGYG. The entire CDR3 protein is CASSPSGGGYGYTF.

This clone was counted ten times or more. The read terminates 3 residues before the CDR3 end, so the remaining end is supplied by the germline J gene. V usage is TRBV18 and J usage is TRBJ1-3; D is possibly TRBD1 (5 bases). CDR3 length: 18 amino acids. Germline CDR1 and CDR2: KGHSH and LQKENI. Between the trimmed V and J ends, which lost 3 bases and 2 bases, there was a span of 20 bases. The CDR3 DNA, read in part, is TGTGCCAGCTCACCGTCAGTGGGGCAGGTGCTTACTGGAAACACC. Its translation: CASSPSVGQVLTGNT. The whole CDR3 sequence reads CASSPSVGQVLTGNTIYF.

This clone has at least ten counts. The read ends 3 residues early relative to the CDR3; the germline J gene fills the gap. The chain uses TRBV20-1 and TRBJ2-7; 16 bases are shared with TRBD2. In germline, CDR1 is DFQATT, CDR2 SNEGSKA (reference sequence). Trimming took 1 base from V and 5 from J; bases not matched to a gene: 2. CDR3 length: 15 amino acids. The CDR3 DNA, read in part, is TGCAGTGCTAGAGGGGGGACTAGCGGGAGGGACGAG. As protein: CSARGGTSGRDE. The entire CDR3 reads CSARGGTSGRDEQYF.

This clone was observed many times. Sequencing ends 3 residues short of the CDR3 end; the germline J gene provides the rest. The gene calls are TRBV4-2 and TRBJ1-5; D is unresolved. The germline V gene has CDR1 LGHNA and CDR2 YNFKEQ. The ends were cut back, 3 bases at V and 0 bases at J, with 12 bases in the middle. CDR3 length: 16 amino acids. The CDR3 bases that were read are TGTGCCAGCAGCCACCATACAGAGAATAGCAATCAGCCC. It specifies CASSHHTENSNQP. The complete CDR3 reads CASSHHTENSNQPQHF.

This clone was seen at least ten times. This sample also contains other DNA sequences that code for the same CDR3. The part of the CDR3 DNA that was read is TGTGCCAGCTCACCAGGGCAGGACTATGGC. Protein: CASSPGQDYG. The CDR3 as a whole reads CASSPGQDYGYTF. This rearrangement joins TRBV18 to TRBJ1-2; D is uncertain. The read halts 3 residues ahead of the CDR3 end, with the missing end drawn from the germline J gene. Trimming took off 2 bases at V and 3 bases at J, with 7 bases between the two ends. CDR3 length: 13 residues. Germline values: CDR1 KGHSH, CDR2 LQKENI.

This clone was seen repeatedly, ten times or more. The sequence runs out 3 residues before the end of the CDR3; the remainder is reconstructed from the germline J gene. The chain has TRBV5-1 and TRBJ2-2, with 8 bases lining up with TRBD2. The CDR3 length is 15 residues. The germline gives CDR1 SGHRS, CDR2 YFSETQ. Trimming took 2 bases from V and 5 from J; bases not matched to a gene: 5. Here the CDR3 reads CASSFGGGTTGELFF. The part of the CDR3 DNA that was read is TGCGCCAGCAGCTTCGGGGGGGGTACAACCGGGGAG.

This clone was picked up many times. The read gets to within 3 residues of the CDR3 end, and the germline J gene fills in the rest. The rearrangement uses TRBV9 and TRBJ1-1; TRBD1 matches at 8 bases. Germline CDR1 SGDLS, CDR2 YYNGEE. J was trimmed by 0 bases and V by 0 bases; bases with no gene match: 7. This CDR3 contains 17 residues. CDR3 DNA, as far as it was read: TGTGCCAGCAGCGTAGGGGACAGGAGATCCATGAACACTGAA. It yields the protein CASSVGDRRSMNTE. The entire CDR3 is CASSVGDRRSMNTEAFF.

The sample holds a few counts of this clone. The sequence runs out 3 residues before the end of the CDR3; the remainder is reconstructed from the germline J gene. The chain recombines TRBV2 with TRBJ2-5; perhaps TRBD1 as D (5 bases). CDR1 and CDR2 (germline): SNHLY, FYNNEI. The CDR3 has 15 residues. The V end lost 6 bases, the J end lost 4 bases, and 18 bases lay between the germline ends. This chain's CDR3 is CASSGDSSRAETQYF. The DNA read from the CDR3 is TGTGCCAGCAGCGGCGACAGTTCAAGGGCAGAGACC.

This clone has ten or more counts. Mismatch with germline at one junction end may stem from a read error. Sequencing ends 3 residues short of the CDR3 end; the germline J gene provides the rest. The chain is built from TRBV9 and TRBJ2-3, with D possibly TRBD1 on 6 matching bases. In germline, CDR1 is SGDLS, CDR2 YYNGEE. CDR3 length: 17 amino acids. CDR3: CAGSSADSGQSTDTQYF. The CDR3 bases that were read are TGTGCCGGCAGCTCGGCCGACTCTGGACAGAGCACAGATACG.

In its sample, this clone was seen many times. The read terminates 3 residues before the CDR3 end, so the remaining end is supplied by the germline J gene. The gene calls are TRBV4-1 and TRBJ1-6, with D perhaps matching TRBD1 (5 bases). V gave up 0 bases and J gave up 5 bases, with 17 bases separating them. Germline CDR1 and CDR2: MGHRA and YSYEKL. CDR3 size: 18 residues. This chain's CDR3 is CASSQDLPGKVDNSPLHF. CDR3 bases read: TGCGCCAGCAGCCAAGATCTCCCAGGGAAGGTCGATAATTCACCC.

This clone was counted at least ten times. The sequence runs out 3 residues before the end of the CDR3; the remainder is reconstructed from the germline J gene. V gene TRBV7-2 combines with J gene TRBJ1-2; 9 bases are a match to TRBD1. This CDR3 comprises 14 residues. Germline-derived CDR1 and CDR2 are SGHTA and FQGNSA. After removal of 5 bases from V and 6 bases from J, the junction contained 7 bases not matched to a gene. The CDR3: CASSLTTGGDGYTF. Incomplete CDR3 DNA: TGTGCCAGCAGCCTAACGACAGGGGGGGATGGC.

This clone was seen repeatedly, ten times or more. CDR3 sequence: CASSLERTGIYNEQFF. CDR3 DNA, as far as it was read: TGCGCCAGCAGCTTGGAAAGGACAGGGATCTACAATGAG. V and J are TRBV5-1 and TRBJ2-1, with TRBD1 matching over 8 bases. Read coverage stops 3 residues before the CDR3 terminus; the germline J gene supplies the remainder. The CDR3 length is 16 residues. The germline V gene encodes CDR1 SGHRS and CDR2 YFSETQ. J lost 3 bases, V lost 0 bases, and 5 bases had no gene match.